Following are 23 T cell receptor beta chains from one sample sequenced in a study of CXCR3-negative and CXCR3-positive naive CD8 T cells. Findings and limits, study-wide: More hydrophobic TRB CDR3s occurred in CXCR3-positive than in CXCR3-negative naive cells.

Libraries of TRB cDNA were made by 5' RACE and carried UMIs. TCRdb re-called the 5' RACE reads and catalogs CDR3 proteins one per entry, DNA excluded. The ten most abundant clones cover about 0.28% of a sample with around 160,000 distinct CDR3 sequences. No antigens are known for them. Sequencing was carried out using naive CXCR3+ CD8+ T cells from blood. Subset denoted: CD45RO-CCR7+CD27+CD95- naive CD8+ T cells expressing CXCR3 (TNR3+). The receptors shown here come from a human donor in good health. Some clones in this sample may be carry-over from other donors' samples.

The genes are TRBV4-3 and TRBJ1-1. The CDR3 runs 14 residues. Germline values: CDR1 LGHNA, CDR2 YSLEER. The CDR3 spells CASSQDRWDTEAFF.

This chain joins TRBV13 and TRBJ1-2; TCRdb's D call of TRBD1 is untestable without DNA. The CDR3 has 14 residues. CDR1 and CDR2 (germline): PRHDT, FYEKMQ (reference sequence). The chain's CDR3 is CASSTGQGTDGYTF. The full variable domain, its missing parts supplied by reference TRBV13 and TRBJ1-2, is AAGVIQSPRHLIKEKRETATLKCYPIPRHDTVYWYQQGPGQDPQFLISFYEKMQSDKGSIPDRFSAQQFSDYHSELNMSSLELGDSALYFCASSTGQGTDGYTFGSGTRLTVV.

The V gene is TRBV5-4, the J gene TRBJ2-7. The CDR3 runs 14 residues. In germline, CDR1 is SGHNT, CDR2 YYREEE (reference sequence). The CDR3 loop reads CASSPQGGTYEQYF.

The V call is TRBV12-3 or TRBV12-4, the J call TRBJ2-2. The length of the CDR3 is 14 residues. Here the CDR3 reads CASSYMGGPGELFF.

The chain has TRBV29-1 and TRBJ2-1; TCRdb calls TRBD1, which cannot be checked without DNA. The CDR3 length is 14 residues. Germline-derived CDR1 and CDR2 are SQVTM and ANQGSEA. CDR3 loop: CSAPGQDRYNEQFF.

This chain uses TRBV3-1 with TRBJ2-5. CDR1 LGHDT and CDR2 YNNKEL come from the germline V gene (reference sequence). The CDR3 covers 16 residues. CDR3 amino acids: CASSQVSSSGQETQYF.

This chain uses TRBV5-1 with TRBJ1-5; the D gene TCRdb calls, TRBD1, cannot be checked with no DNA. The CDR3 has 14 amino acids. The germline V gene has CDR1 SGHRS and CDR2 YFSETQ. CDR3 loop: CASSLGGGGRPQHF.

The rearrangement joins TRBV12-3 or TRBV12-4 to TRBJ2-5; TCRdb calls TRBD1, which cannot be checked without DNA. This CDR3 contains 14 residues. The CDR3 sequence: CASSFYRGAETQYF.

The CDR3 spells CASSSARLDTQYF. The chain recombines TRBV12-3 or TRBV12-4 with TRBJ2-3. The CDR3 sequence is 13 residues long.

This chain links TRBV7-9 with TRBJ2-1; TCRdb reports TRBD1, a call that lacks DNA to check it against. Germline CDR1 reads SEHNR; CDR2 reads FQNEAQ (reference sequence). This CDR3 region has 17 residues. Here the CDR3 reads CASSLPPVGTGVDEQFF. The full variable domain, rest sourced from reference TRBV7-9 and TRBJ2-1, is DTGVSQNPRHKITKRGQNVTFRCDPISEHNRLYWYRQTLGQGPEFLTYFQNEAQLEKSRLLSDRFSAERPKGSFSTLEIQRTEQGDSAMYLCASSLPPVGTGVDEQFFGPGTRLTVL.

The rearrangement joins TRBV28 to TRBJ1-4; TCRdb proposes TRBD1, but this gene call is untestable without DNA. This CDR3 has 14 amino acids. CDR1 is MDHEN and CDR2 is SYDVKM in the germline V gene. CDR3 in amino acids: CASSLPGSNEKLFF.

This chain's CDR3 is CASKPRTERREQYF. The chain links TRBV13 to TRBJ2-7; the TCRdb call, TRBD1, lacks DNA for checking. The CDR3 contains 14 residues. Germline V gene sequence: CDR1 PRHDT, CDR2 FYEKMQ (reference sequence).

The rearrangement joins TRBV29-1 to TRBJ1-2; TCRdb designates TRBD1, a call that cannot be tested without DNA. This CDR3 spans 15 amino acids. The germline gives CDR1 SQVTM, CDR2 ANQGSEA. This CDR3 reads CSVDSPGTAYYGYTF.

This rearrangement joins TRBV29-1 to TRBJ2-5. This CDR3 region has 15 residues. CDR1 is SQVTM, CDR2 ANQGSEA, per germline. The CDR3 sequence: CSVVISGGWQETQYF.

The chain recombines TRBV7-9 with TRBJ1-5; TCRdb's assignment of TRBD1 cannot be checked, as there is no DNA. Germline-derived CDR1 and CDR2 are SEHNR and FQNEAQ (reference sequence). The CDR3 contains 14 residues. CDR3 sequence: CASSLQGGNQPQHF.

V usage is TRBV5-1 and J usage is TRBJ2-7; the TCRdb D gene call, TRBD1, has no DNA to confirm it. In germline, CDR1 is SGHRS, CDR2 YFSETQ. The CDR3 contains 14 residues. CDR3 protein: CASSGDRGLYEQYF. The full variable domain, rest sourced from reference TRBV5-1 and TRBJ2-7, is KAGVTQTPRYLIKTRGQQVTLSCSPISGHRSVSWYQQTPGQGLQFLFEYFSETQRNKGNFPGRFSGRQFSNSRSEMNVSTLELGDSALYLCASSGDRGLYEQYFGPGTRLTVT.

The genes are TRBV29-1 and TRBJ2-2. CDR1 and CDR2 from the germline V gene are SQVTM and ANQGSEA. CDR3 length: 13 residues. Here the CDR3 reads CSVKGSNTGELFF.

CDR3: CASSAGGPTDEQFF. The chain combines TRBV6-5 with TRBJ2-1; TCRdb's D call, TRBD1, is unchecked because there is no DNA. Germline-derived CDR1 and CDR2 are MNHEY and SVGAGI. The CDR3 totals 14 residues.

This chain links TRBV29-1 with TRBJ2-6; the TRBD1 assignment by TCRdb is unverifiable without DNA. The CDR3 totals 17 residues. CDR1 is SQVTM, CDR2 ANQGSEA, per germline. CDR3 in amino acids: CSAPIWLQGAGANVLTF.

The rearrangement links TRBV7-9 to TRBJ2-1; the D call of TRBD2 rests on TCRdb alone, since no DNA is present to check it. The CDR3 is made up of 20 amino acids. Germline V gives CDR1 SEHNR, CDR2 FQNEAQ (reference sequence). The CDR3 protein is CASSLARTSGRASSYNEQFF.

This chain uses TRBV27 with TRBJ2-7. In germline, CDR1 is MNHEY, CDR2 SMNVEV (reference sequence). The CDR3 covers 14 residues. The CDR3 loop reads CASSLTGALYEQYF.

The rearrangement links TRBV5-1 to TRBJ2-1; lacking DNA, the TRBD2 call made by TCRdb goes unchecked. The CDR3 has 18 residues. Germline CDR1 reads SGHRS; CDR2 reads YFSETQ. The chain's CDR3 is CASNPRGWEGRSYNEQFF.

This rearrangement joins TRBV5-1 to TRBJ2-7; lacking DNA, the TRBD1 call made by TCRdb goes unchecked. Germline loops: CDR1 SGHRS, CDR2 YFSETQ. This CDR3 has 12 residues. The chain's CDR3 is CASSLDRAEQYF.